These 29 T cell receptor beta chains originate from one sample sequenced in a study of chemoradiotherapy in HPV16-positive cancers. The data were produced by immunoSEQ multiplex PCR, yet TCRdb's version contains in-frame clones alone and is incomplete. The table shows 15,000 to 20,000 clones, with roughly 91% occurring only once. The sequences come from blood, collected from a patient who underwent chemoradiotherapy. The source is a human donor with HPV-associated anogenital cancer.

The chain is built from TRBV19 and TRBJ1-2; a weak D match, TRBD1 (5 bases). Germline lookup yields CDR1 LNHDA and CDR2 SQIVND (reference sequence). The V and J ends lost 5 bases and 4 bases respectively, with 11 bases between them. This CDR3 spans 13 amino acids. In DNA, the CDR3 is TGTGCCAGTAGTTTCAGACAGTCCTATGGCTACACCTTC. Its translation: CASSFRQSYGYTF. Full variable domain (outside the CDR3, taken from reference TRBV19 and TRBJ1-2): DGGITQSPKYLFRKEGQNVTLSCEQNLNHDAMYWYRQDPGQGLRLIYYSQIVNDFQKGDIAEGYSVSREKKESFPLTVTSAQKNPTAFYLCASSFRQSYGYTFGSGTRLTVV.

This chain joins TRBV29-1 and TRBJ2-1, with 11 bases fitting TRBD2. This CDR3 region has 18 residues. The V gene end was trimmed by 2 bases and the J gene end by 0 bases; junction bases not matched to a gene: 9. Germline CDR1 reads SQVTM; CDR2 reads ANQGSEA. CDR3 residues: CSVEQTSGKIHSYNEQFF. The CDR3 DNA sequence: TGCAGCGTTGAACAGACTAGCGGGAAAATTCACTCCTACAATGAGCAGTTCTTC.

This clone qualifies as medium-sized. The gene calls are TRBV5-6 and TRBJ1-6, with 9 bases lining up with TRBD1. The CDR3 runs 14 residues. The V and J ends lost 3 bases and 10 bases, in that order; junction bases with no gene match: 5. The germline CDR1 and CDR2 sequences are SGHDT and YYEEEE. DNA of the CDR3: TGTGCCAGCAGCTCACAGGGGGCAAGGTCACCCCTCCACTTT. Encoded protein: CASSSQGARSPLHF.

This chain joins TRBV25-1 and TRBJ2-7; 12 bases line up with TRBD1. Germline lookup yields CDR1 MGHDK and CDR2 SYGVNS. V lost 3 bases and J lost 4; bases outside the gene matches: 4. CDR3 length equals 15 residues. CDR3: CASSDPGQGAYEQYF. The CDR3 nucleotides read TGTGCCAGCAGTGATCCGGGACAGGGGGCTTACGAGCAGTACTTC.

This sequence joins TRBV2 and TRBJ1-4; TRBD1 might be the D (5 bases). V lost 6 bases and J lost 3, with 5 bases in between. Germline lookup yields CDR1 SNHLY and CDR2 FYNNEI. The CDR3 is 12 amino acids. The CDR3 loop reads CASRTANEKLFF. The CDR3 DNA reads TGTGCCAGCAGGACAGCTAATGAAAAACTGTTTTTT.

The gene calls are TRBV5-1 and TRBJ1-1; D gene ambiguous. There are 15 residues in the CDR3. In germline, CDR1 is SGHRS, CDR2 YFSETQ. Trimming took off 0 bases at V and 4 bases at J, with 13 bases between the two ends. The CDR3, as DNA: TGCGCCAGCAGCTTGGAAGGCCGGGGAGGCACTGAAGCTTTCTTT. Translated, it gives CASSLEGRGGTEAFF.

The chain carries TRBV9 and TRBJ1-4; TRBD1 might be the D (5 bases). The CDR3 is made up of 15 amino acids. The germline CDR1 and CDR2 sequences are SGDLS and YYNGEE. Trimming took off 0 bases at V and 8 bases at J, with 14 bases between the two ends. In DNA, the CDR3 is TGTGCCAGCAGCGTAGGTGGGACCCAAGGGGAAAAACTGTTTTTT. This gives the protein CASSVGGTQGEKLFF. Supplemented by reference TRBV9 and TRBJ1-4, the full variable domain reads DSGVTQTPKHLITATGQRVTLRCSPRSGDLSVYWYQQSLDQGLQFLIQYYNGEERAKGNILERFSAQQFPDLHSELNLSSLELGDSALYFCASSVGGTQGEKLFFGSGTQLSVL.

J is TRBJ1-2 and V is TRBV27, with 7 bases that match TRBD1. The CDR3 length is 15 residues. After removal of 2 bases from V and 4 bases from J, the junction contained 7 bases not matched to a gene. Germline CDR1 MNHEY, CDR2 SMNVEV (reference sequence). The CDR3 loop reads CASSLQGGLLYGYTF. DNA of the CDR3: TGTGCCAGCAGTTTACAGGGGGGACTACTCTATGGCTACACCTTC.

V and J are TRBV7-8 and TRBJ2-1; 7 nucleotides match TRBD1. Germline loops: CDR1 SGHVS, CDR2 FQNEAQ. The CDR3 is made up of 16 amino acids. V was pared by 5 bases and J by 7 bases, with 14 bases of the junction left unmatched. The CDR3 nucleotides are TGTGCCAGCAGCCCGAATCCTTTAAAACAGGGGAATGAGCAGTTCTTC. Translation gives CASSPNPLKQGNEQFF. The whole variable domain, remainder taken from reference TRBV7-8 and TRBJ2-1, is GAGVSQSPRYKVAKRGQDVALRCDPISGHVSLFWYQQALGQGPEFLTYFQNEAQLDKSGLPSDRFFAERPEGSVSTLKIQRTQQEDSAVYLCASSPNPLKQGNEQFFGPGTRLTVL.

This chain connects TRBV28 to TRBJ2-3, with TRBD2 matching over 11 bases. The germline V gene encodes CDR1 MDHEN and CDR2 SYDVKM. The CDR3 runs 15 residues. Trimming cost V 6 bases and J 4 bases; bases outside gene matches: 6. CDR3 region: CASRPTSGRPDTQYF. The CDR3 region has the DNA TGTGCCAGCAGACCAACTAGCGGGAGACCAGATACGCAGTATTTT.

J is TRBJ1-1 and V is TRBV7-9; 7 nucleotides agree with TRBD1. Germline V lookup: CDR1 SEHNR, CDR2 FQNEAQ (reference sequence). This CDR3 region has 15 residues. V was pared by 0 bases and J by 1 base, with 2 bases of the junction left unmatched. CDR3: CASSLATGANTEAFF. In DNA form, the CDR3 reads TGTGCCAGCAGCTTAGCTACAGGGGCGAACACTGAAGCTTTCTTT.

The chain joins TRBV14 to TRBJ1-1, with a weak D call TRBD1 (6 bases). The CDR3 loop spans 13 amino acids. Germline V gene data show CDR1 as SGHDN and CDR2 as FVKESK. Deletions cut 3 bases from V and 7 bases from J, with 12 bases between. The DNA for the CDR3 is TGTGCCAGCAGCCATAGGGGGGCGGTTGAAGCTTTCTTT. Amino acids: CASSHRGAVEAFF.

The chain couples TRBV6-1 to TRBJ2-7; D may be TRBD2 (5 bases). CDR1 and CDR2 from the germline V gene are MNHNS and SASEGT. The CDR3 contains 11 residues. V was pared by 11 bases and J by 4 bases, with 12 bases between. The DNA for the CDR3 is TGTGCCTGCAATAGAGGGTACGAGCAGTACTTC. Translation gives CACNRGYEQYF.

The chain joins TRBV5-1 to TRBJ2-1; 7 bases match TRBD2. J lost 8 bases, V lost 1 base, and 0 bases had no gene match. The length of the CDR3 is 12 residues. In germline, CDR1 is SGHRS, CDR2 YFSETQ. CDR3 bases: TGCGCCAGCAGCTTGCGGGAGGATGAGCAGTTCTTC. Its protein is CASSLREDEQFF.

V is TRBV5-6 and J is TRBJ1-2; no reliable D call. The CDR3 length is 11 residues. Trimming shortened V by 4 bases and J by 3 bases, and 4 bases separated the two germline ends. Germline CDR1 and CDR2: SGHDT and YYEEEE. CDR3 loop: CASSLDYGYTF. In DNA form, the CDR3 reads TGTGCCAGCAGCCTGGACTATGGCTACACCTTC.

This clone is a singleton in its sample. This chain joins TRBV28 and TRBJ2-7; 14 bases are a match to TRBD2. The trim removed 5 bases at V and 3 bases at J, leaving 9 bases unmatched. The length of the CDR3 is 17 residues. The V gene's germline CDR1 is MDHEN and CDR2 SYDVKM. The CDR3 is CASSPLGLAGAGYEQYF. CDR3 in DNA: TGTGCCAGCAGTCCCCTGGGACTAGCGGGAGCAGGCTACGAGCAGTACTTC.

The rearrangement uses TRBV15 and TRBJ2-3; maybe TRBD2 (5 bases). The CDR3 length is 15 residues. V was trimmed by 0 bases and J by 0 bases, leaving 7 bases between them. Germline CDR1 reads LNHNV; CDR2 reads YYDKDF (reference sequence). CDR3 sequence: CATSRDRLSTDTQYF. CDR3 coding DNA: TGTGCCACCAGCAGAGACAGACTAAGCACAGATACGCAGTATTTT.

A remark on this clone: Germline is not matched at one junction end, which may reflect a read error. V and J are TRBV10-3 and TRBJ2-3; D may match TRBD1 or TRBD2 (7 bases each). The CDR3 is made up of 11 amino acids. Germline loops: CDR1 ENHRY, CDR2 SYGVKD. Written as DNA, the CDR3 is TGTGCCATCAGTGAACAGGGGAGGGTTCGTTTT. As protein: CAISEQGRVRF.

This rearrangement joins TRBV19 to TRBJ1-5; D is uncertain. Looked up from germline, CDR1 is LNHDA and CDR2 is SQIVND (reference sequence). The CDR3 contains 13 residues. Trimming cost V 1 base and J 7 bases, with 8 bases left between them. The CDR3 loop reads CASSIGVRQPQHF. CDR3 sequence (DNA): TGTGCCAGTAGTATAGGAGTGAGGCAGCCCCAGCATTTT. Looking up the rest from reference TRBV19 and TRBJ1-5 gives the full variable domain: DGGITQSPKYLFRKEGQNVTLSCEQNLNHDAMYWYRQDPGQGLRLIYYSQIVNDFQKGDIAEGYSVSREKKESFPLTVTSAQKNPTAFYLCASSIGVRQPQHFGDGTRLSIL.

The chain couples TRBV6-6 to TRBJ1-1, with 9 bases identical to TRBD1. The CDR3 loop spans 16 amino acids. V was pared by 5 bases and J by 0 bases, with 7 bases of the junction left unmatched. CDR1 MNHNY and CDR2 SVGAGI come from the germline V gene (reference sequence). The CDR3 sequence is CASSPRTGAMNTEAFF. The CDR3 coding sequence is TGTGCCAGCAGTCCCCGGACAGGGGCAATGAACACTGAAGCTTTCTTT.

This chain connects TRBV12-5 to TRBJ2-1, with 11 nucleotides matching TRBD2. The CDR3 totals 16 residues. Germline assignment: CDR1 LGHNT and CDR2 FRNRAP. V was pared by 4 bases and J by 2 bases, with 4 bases of the junction left unmatched. The CDR3 sequence is CASGSVAGGAYNEQFF. CDR3 nucleotide sequence: TGTGCTAGTGGTTCAGTAGCGGGGGGGGCCTACAATGAGCAGTTCTTC.

The rearrangement links TRBV5-6 to TRBJ1-2; TRBD1 is a possible D gene (5 bases). The CDR3 has 14 residues. Deletions cut 5 bases from V and 2 bases from J, with 13 bases between. Germline values: CDR1 SGHDT, CDR2 YYEEEE. DNA of the CDR3: TGTGCCAGCAGGTGGGGACGGGGGAACTATGGCTACACCTTC. Amino acids: CASRWGRGNYGYTF.

This chain uses TRBV6-1 with TRBJ2-2, with D uncertain. CDR1 and CDR2 (germline): MNHNS, SASEGT. The V end was cut by 3 bases, the J end by 1 base, with 9 bases between. This CDR3 is 15 amino acids long. The CDR3 here is CASSEGLGNTGELFF. CDR3 nucleotides: TGTGCCAGCAGTGAGGGTTTGGGGAACACCGGGGAGCTGTTTTTT.

This chain links TRBV4-2 with TRBJ2-7; unclear D gene. CDR3 length: 13 amino acids. The V gene's germline CDR1 is LGHNA and CDR2 YNFKEQ. V was trimmed by 5 bases and J by 3 bases, leaving 11 bases between them. The CDR3 is CASSLWQNYEQYF. CDR3 coding DNA: TGTGCCAGCAGCTTGTGGCAGAACTACGAGCAGTACTTC.

The chain is built from TRBV28 and TRBJ2-7; 13 bases are shared with TRBD2. CDR1 is MDHEN and CDR2 is SYDVKM in the germline V gene. This CDR3 is 17 amino acids long. The trim removed 0 bases at V and 6 bases at J, leaving 8 bases unmatched. For the CDR3, the DNA is TGTGCCAGCAGTTTATGGGAACTAGCGGGAGGGCCGGGCGAGCAGTACTTC. Amino acid sequence: CASSLWELAGGPGEQYF.

V and J are TRBV7-9 and TRBJ2-7; TRBD2 might be the D (5 bases). The V and J ends lost 2 bases and 2 bases respectively, with 13 bases between them. The CDR3 has 15 residues. Germline assignment: CDR1 SEHNR and CDR2 FQNEAQ (reference sequence). CDR3 sequence reads: CASSLLRATPYEQYF. CDR3 nucleotide sequence: TGTGCCAGCAGCTTATTGAGGGCTACCCCCTACGAGCAGTACTTC.

The DNA for the CDR3 is TGCAGTGCTAGAGATACGCCTGGCTACACCTTC. Translated, it gives CSARDTPGYTF. The gene calls are TRBV20-1 and TRBJ1-2; no reliable D call. The CDR3 spans 11 residues. V was shortened by 0 bases and J by 7 bases, with 6 bases between the two germline ends. The germline CDR1 and CDR2 sequences are DFQATT and SNEGSKA (reference sequence).

V and J are TRBV27 and TRBJ2-1; 9 bases are shared with TRBD2. CDR1 MNHEY and CDR2 SMNVEV come from the germline V gene (reference sequence). This CDR3 has 15 residues. The V and J ends lost 6 bases and 7 bases, in that order; junction bases with no gene match: 10. The CDR3 region is CASRFSGRTGNEQFF. The CDR3 DNA sequence: TGTGCCAGCAGATTTAGCGGGAGAACGGGGAATGAGCAGTTCTTC.

This clone was counted a few times. The chain couples TRBV6-1 to TRBJ1-5; D unresolved. Per germline, CDR1 MNHNS and CDR2 SASEGT. Trimming took off 4 bases at V and 3 bases at J, with 7 bases between the two ends. This CDR3 spans 13 amino acids. The CDR3 is CASSAEHNQPQHF. The CDR3 nucleotides are TGTGCCAGCAGTGCGGAACACAATCAGCCCCAGCATTTT.